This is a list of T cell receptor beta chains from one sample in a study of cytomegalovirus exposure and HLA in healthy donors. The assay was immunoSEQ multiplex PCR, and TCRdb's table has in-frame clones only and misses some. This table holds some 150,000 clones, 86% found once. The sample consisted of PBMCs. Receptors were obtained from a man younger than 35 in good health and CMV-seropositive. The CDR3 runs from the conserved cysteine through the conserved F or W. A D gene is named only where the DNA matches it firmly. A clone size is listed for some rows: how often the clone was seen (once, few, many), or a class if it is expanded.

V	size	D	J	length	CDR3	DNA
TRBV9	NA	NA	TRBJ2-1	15	CASSVDGGLGAEQFF	TGTGCCAGCAGCGTAGACGGGGGGCTGGGGGCTGAGCAGTTCTTC
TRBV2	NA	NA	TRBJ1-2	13	CASTIGVFYGYTF	TGTGCCAGCACTATAGGGGTGTTCTATGGCTACACCTTC
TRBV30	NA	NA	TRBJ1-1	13	CAWSGYWGAEAFF	TGTGCCTGGAGTGGGTATTGGGGGGCTGAAGCTTTCTTT
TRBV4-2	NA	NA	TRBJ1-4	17	CASSRAPRGGTNEKLFF	TGTGCCAGCAGCCGGGCCCCTCGCGGGGGAACTAATGAAAAACTGTTTTTT
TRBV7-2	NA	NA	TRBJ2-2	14	CASSRRGGTGELFF	TGTGCCAGCAGCCGAAGGGGGGGGACCGGGGAGCTGTTTTTT
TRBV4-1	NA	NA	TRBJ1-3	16	CASSQEVRGWGNTIYF	TGCGCCAGCAGCCAAGAGGTCAGGGGATGGGGAAACACCATATATTTT
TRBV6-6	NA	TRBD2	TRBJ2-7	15	CASRPGLAKSYEQYF	TGTGCCAGCAGACCCGGACTAGCAAAAAGTTACGAGCAGTACTTC
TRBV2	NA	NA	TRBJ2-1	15	CASSVVDLTYNEQFF	TGTGCCAGCAGTGTCGTGGACTTAACCTACAATGAGCAGTTCTTC
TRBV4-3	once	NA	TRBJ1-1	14	CASSPGRGNTEAFF	TGCGCCAGCAGCCCCGGGAGGGGGAACACTGAAGCTTTCTTT
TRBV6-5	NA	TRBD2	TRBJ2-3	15	CASSYVAGVTDTQYF	TGTGCCAGCAGTTACGTCGCGGGGGTTACAGATACGCAGTATTTT
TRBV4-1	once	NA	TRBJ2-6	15	CASSQSPGGANVLTF	TGCGCCAGCAGCCAATCCCCGGGAGGGGCCAACGTCCTGACTTTC
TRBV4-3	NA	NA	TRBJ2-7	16	CASSPLPIQGAYEQYF	TGCGCCAGCAGCCCCCTCCCAATACAGGGCGCCTACGAGCAGTACTTC
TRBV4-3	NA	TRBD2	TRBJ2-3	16	CASSEGLAGITDTQYF	TGCGCCAGCAGCGAAGGACTAGCGGGGATCACAGATACGCAGTATTTT
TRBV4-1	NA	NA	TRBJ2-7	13	CASSQKQGYEQYF	TGCGCCAGCAGCCAAAAACAGGGCTACGAGCAGTACTTC
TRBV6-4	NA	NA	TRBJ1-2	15	CASSDSSAPNYGYTF	TGTGCCAGCAGTGACTCGAGTGCACCTAACTATGGCTACACCTTC
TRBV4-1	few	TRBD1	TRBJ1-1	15	CASSQVVRDRGEAFF	TGCGCCAGCAGCCAAGTCGTCAGGGACAGGGGTGAAGCTTTCTTT
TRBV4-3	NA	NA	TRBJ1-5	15	CASSQGVGPNQPQHF	TGCGCCAGCAGCCAAGGGGTGGGGCCAAATCAGCCCCAGCATTTT
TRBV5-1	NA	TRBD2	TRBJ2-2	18	CASSPTSKAGGNTGELFF	TGCGCCAGCAGCCCCACTTCAAAAGCGGGGGGAAACACCGGGGAGCTGTTTTTT
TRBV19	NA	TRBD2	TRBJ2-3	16	CASSTIAGWGTDTQYF	TGTGCCAGTAGTACAATAGCGGGATGGGGTACAGATACGCAGTATTTT
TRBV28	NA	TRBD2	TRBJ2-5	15	CASSFLQAGGATQYF	TGTGCCAGCAGCTTCCTCCAAGCGGGAGGAGCGACCCAGTACTTC
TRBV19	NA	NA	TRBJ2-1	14	CASSIARAYNEQFF	TGTGCCAGTAGTATAGCCAGGGCATACAATGAGCAGTTCTTC
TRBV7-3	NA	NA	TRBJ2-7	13	CASSLGAVGEQYF	TGTGCCAGCAGCTTAGGAGCTGTAGGAGAGCAGTACTTC
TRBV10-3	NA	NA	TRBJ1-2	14	CAIRPVEGHYGYTF	TGTGCCATCAGGCCTGTGGAGGGGCACTATGGCTACACCTTC
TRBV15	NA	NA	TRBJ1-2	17	CATSRDRGTELFYGYTF	TGTGCCACCAGCAGAGACCGGGGGACGGAGCTTTTCTATGGCTACACCTTC
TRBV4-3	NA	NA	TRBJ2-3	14	CASSQESSTDTQYF	TGCGCCAGCAGCCAAGAATCGAGCACAGATACGCAGTATTTT
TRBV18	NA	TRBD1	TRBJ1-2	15	CASSPPGQGTHGYTF	TGTGCCAGCTCACCACCGGGACAGGGGACCCATGGCTACACCTTC
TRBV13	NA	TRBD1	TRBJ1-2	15	CASSHGQGNNYGYTF	TGTGCCAGCAGCCACGGACAGGGGAATAATTATGGCTACACCTTC
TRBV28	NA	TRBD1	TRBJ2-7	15	CASLDRGLSSYEQYF	TGTGCCAGCCTCGACAGGGGACTTTCTTCCTACGAGCAGTACTTC
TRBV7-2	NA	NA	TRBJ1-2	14	CASSLSWENYGYTF	TGTGCCAGCAGCCTCTCGTGGGAGAACTATGGCTACACCTTC
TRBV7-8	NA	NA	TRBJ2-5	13	CASSFAGRETQYF	TGTGCCAGCAGCTTTGCAGGGAGGGAGACCCAGTACTTC
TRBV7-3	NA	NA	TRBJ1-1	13	CASSQTGNTEAFF	TGTGCCAGCAGCCAGACAGGGAACACTGAAGCTTTCTTT
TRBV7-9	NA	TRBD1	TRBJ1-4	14	CASSLPGTGEKLFF	TGTGCCAGCAGCTTACCCGGGACAGGGGAAAAACTGTTTTTT
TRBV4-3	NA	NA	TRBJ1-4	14	CASSQDNSPEKLFF	TGCGCCAGCAGCCAAGACAACTCTCCTGAAAAACTGTTTTTT
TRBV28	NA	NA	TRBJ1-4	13	CASSFLRGEKLFF	TGTGCCAGCAGTTTCCTAAGGGGTGAAAAACTGTTTTTT
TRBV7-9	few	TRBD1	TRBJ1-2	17	CASSSALQGGGDYGYTF	TGTGCCAGCAGCTCAGCTTTACAGGGGGGTGGTGACTATGGCTACACCTTC
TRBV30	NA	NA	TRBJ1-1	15	CAWRPLGGRHTEAFF	TGTGCCTGGAGACCCCTCGGGGGGAGGCACACTGAAGCTTTCTTT
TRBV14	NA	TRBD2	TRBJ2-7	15	CASSPLAGGPYEQYF	TGTGCCAGCAGCCCTCTAGCGGGAGGCCCCTACGAGCAGTACTTC
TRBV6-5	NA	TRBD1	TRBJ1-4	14	CASSPGQGDEKLFF	TGTGCCAGCAGTCCGGGACAGGGAGATGAAAAACTGTTTTTT
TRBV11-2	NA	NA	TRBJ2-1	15	CASSLGWGLYNEQFF	TGTGCCAGCAGCTTAGGATGGGGGCTCTACAATGAGCAGTTCTTC
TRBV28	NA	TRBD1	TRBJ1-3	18	CASSSTGDYSPSGNTIYF	TGTGCCAGCAGTTCGACAGGGGACTATTCACCCTCTGGAAACACCATATATTTT
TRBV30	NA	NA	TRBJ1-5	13	CAWSGSSNQPQHF	TGTGCCTGGAGTGGTTCAAGCAATCAGCCCCAGCATTTT
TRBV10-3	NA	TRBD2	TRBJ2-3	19	CAISGGSGEYVGRTDTQYF	TGTGCCATCAGTGGGGGTAGCGGGGAATACGTAGGGCGCACAGATACGCAGTATTTT
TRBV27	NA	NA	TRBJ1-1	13	CASSFTGNTEAFF	TGTGCCAGCAGTTTCACCGGGAACACTGAAGCTTTCTTT
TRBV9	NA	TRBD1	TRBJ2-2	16	CASSGPGTGGPGELFF	TGTGCCAGCAGCGGTCCCGGGACAGGGGGCCCCGGGGAGCTGTTTTTT
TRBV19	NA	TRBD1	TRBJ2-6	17	CASLAGQGLSGANVLTF	TGTGCCAGTCTGGCAGGACAGGGACTCTCTGGGGCCAACGTCCTGACTTTC
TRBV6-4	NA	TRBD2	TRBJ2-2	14	CASSDSGGAGELFF	TGTGCCAGCAGTGACTCGGGAGGGGCCGGGGAGCTGTTTTTT
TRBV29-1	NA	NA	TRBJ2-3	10	CSVGPDTQYF	TGCAGCGTTGGGCCAGATACGCAGTATTTT
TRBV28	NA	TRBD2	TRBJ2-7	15	CASSKGTSGTYEQYF	TGTGCCAGCAGTAAAGGGACTAGCGGGACCTACGAGCAGTACTTC
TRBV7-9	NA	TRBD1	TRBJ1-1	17	CASSPHTDRGRNTEAFF	TGTGCCAGCAGCCCACACACTGACAGGGGACGGAACACTGAAGCTTTCTTT
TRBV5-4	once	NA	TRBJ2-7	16	CASSPGGTGGYYEQYF	TGTGCCAGCAGCCCTGGGGGAACGGGGGGCTACTACGAGCAGTACTTC
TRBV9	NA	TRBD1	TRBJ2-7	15	CASSETGGAAHEQYF	TGTGCCAGCAGTGAAACAGGGGGCGCAGCCCACGAGCAGTACTTC